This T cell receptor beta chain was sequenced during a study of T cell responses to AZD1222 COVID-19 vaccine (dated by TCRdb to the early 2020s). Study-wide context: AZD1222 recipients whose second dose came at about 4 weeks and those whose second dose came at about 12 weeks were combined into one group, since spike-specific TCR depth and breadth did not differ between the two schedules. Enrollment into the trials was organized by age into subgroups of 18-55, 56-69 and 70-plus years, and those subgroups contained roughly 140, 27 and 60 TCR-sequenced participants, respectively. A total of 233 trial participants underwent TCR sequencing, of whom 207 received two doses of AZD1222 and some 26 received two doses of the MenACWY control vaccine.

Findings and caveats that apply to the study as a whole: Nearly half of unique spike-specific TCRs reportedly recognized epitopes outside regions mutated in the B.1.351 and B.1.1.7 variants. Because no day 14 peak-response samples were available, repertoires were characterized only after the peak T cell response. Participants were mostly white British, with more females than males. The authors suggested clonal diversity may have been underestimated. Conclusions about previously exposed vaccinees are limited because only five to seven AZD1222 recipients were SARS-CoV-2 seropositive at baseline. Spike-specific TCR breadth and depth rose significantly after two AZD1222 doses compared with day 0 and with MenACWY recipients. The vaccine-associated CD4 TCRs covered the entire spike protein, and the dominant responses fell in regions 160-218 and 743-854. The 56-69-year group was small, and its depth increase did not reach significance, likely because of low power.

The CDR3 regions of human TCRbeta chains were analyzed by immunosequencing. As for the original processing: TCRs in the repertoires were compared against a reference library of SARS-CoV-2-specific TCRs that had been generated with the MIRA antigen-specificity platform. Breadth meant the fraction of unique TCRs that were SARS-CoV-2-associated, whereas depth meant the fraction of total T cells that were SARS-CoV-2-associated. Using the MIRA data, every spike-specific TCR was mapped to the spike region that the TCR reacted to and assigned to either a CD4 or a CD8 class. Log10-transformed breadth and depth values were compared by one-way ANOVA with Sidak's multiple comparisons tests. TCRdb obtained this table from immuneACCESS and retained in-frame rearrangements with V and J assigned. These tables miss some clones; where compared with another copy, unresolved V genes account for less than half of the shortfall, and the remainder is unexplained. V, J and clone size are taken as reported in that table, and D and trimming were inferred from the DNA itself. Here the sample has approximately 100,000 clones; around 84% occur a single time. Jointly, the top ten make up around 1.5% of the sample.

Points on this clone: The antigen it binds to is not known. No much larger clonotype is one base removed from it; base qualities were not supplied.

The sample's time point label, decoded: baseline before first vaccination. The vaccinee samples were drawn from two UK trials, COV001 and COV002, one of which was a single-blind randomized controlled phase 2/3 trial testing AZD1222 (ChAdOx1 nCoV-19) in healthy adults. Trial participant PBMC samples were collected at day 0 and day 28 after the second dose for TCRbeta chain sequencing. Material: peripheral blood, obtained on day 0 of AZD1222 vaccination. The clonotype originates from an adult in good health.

Here the CDR3 is given as CASSESTDTQYF. The sequence in DNA is TGTGCCAGCAGTGAAAGTACAGATACGCAGTATTTT. This receptor chain uses TRBV2 and TRBJ2-3; the D gene is not confidently resolved. Reading from cysteine to phenylalanine, the CDR3 counts 12 amino acids. CDR3 DNA is the only sequence kept; it has 36 bases, read in frame from the first base. From the germline V gene, CDR1 is SNHLY and CDR2 is FYNNEI. Trimming takes 2 bases from V and 3 bases from J, and the germline ends sit 3 bases apart.